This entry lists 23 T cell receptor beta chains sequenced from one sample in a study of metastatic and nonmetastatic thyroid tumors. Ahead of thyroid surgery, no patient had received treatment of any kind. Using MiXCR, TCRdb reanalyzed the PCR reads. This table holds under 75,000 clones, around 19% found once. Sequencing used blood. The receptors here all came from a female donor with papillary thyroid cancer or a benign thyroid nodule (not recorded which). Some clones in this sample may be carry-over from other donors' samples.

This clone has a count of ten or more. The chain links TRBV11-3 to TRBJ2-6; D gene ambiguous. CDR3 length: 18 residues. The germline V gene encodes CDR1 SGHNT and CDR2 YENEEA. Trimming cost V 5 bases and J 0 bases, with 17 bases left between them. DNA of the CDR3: TGTGCCAGCAGCCCGAGTGACGGTCCGCTCTCTGGGGCCAACGTCCTGACTTTC. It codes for CASSPSDGPLSGANVLTF.

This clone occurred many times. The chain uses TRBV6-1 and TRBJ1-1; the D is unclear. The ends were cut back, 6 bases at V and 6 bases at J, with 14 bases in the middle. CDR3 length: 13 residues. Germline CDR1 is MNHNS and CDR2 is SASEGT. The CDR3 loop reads CASSPGPVAEAFF. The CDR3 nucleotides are TGTGCCAGCAGCCCGGGCCCGGTTGCTGAAGCTTTCTTT.

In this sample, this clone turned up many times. CDR3 residues: CAWSATRTGAVEKLFF. The CDR3 nucleotides are TGTGCCTGGAGTGCGACCCGGACAGGGGCGGTTGAAAAACTGTTTTTT. The chain has TRBV30 and TRBJ1-4; TRBD1 agrees at 9 bases. Losses at the gene ends were 1 base for V and 7 bases for J; bases not matched to a gene: 10. There are 16 residues in the CDR3. Germline V gene sequence: CDR1 GTSNPN, CDR2 SVGIG (reference sequence).

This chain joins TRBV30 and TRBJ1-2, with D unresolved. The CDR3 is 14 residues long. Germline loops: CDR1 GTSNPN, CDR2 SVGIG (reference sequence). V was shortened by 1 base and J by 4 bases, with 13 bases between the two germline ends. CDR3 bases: TGTGCCTGGAGTGGTAGCCGCTCGGGCTATGGCTACACCTTC. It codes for CAWSGSRSGYGYTF.

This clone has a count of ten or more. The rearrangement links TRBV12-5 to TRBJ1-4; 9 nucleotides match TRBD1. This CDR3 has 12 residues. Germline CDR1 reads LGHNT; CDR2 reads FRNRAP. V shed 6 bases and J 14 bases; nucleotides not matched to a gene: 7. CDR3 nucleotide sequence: TGTGCTAGTGGGATGAACAGGGGGCGTCTGTTTTTT. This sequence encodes CASGMNRGRLFF.

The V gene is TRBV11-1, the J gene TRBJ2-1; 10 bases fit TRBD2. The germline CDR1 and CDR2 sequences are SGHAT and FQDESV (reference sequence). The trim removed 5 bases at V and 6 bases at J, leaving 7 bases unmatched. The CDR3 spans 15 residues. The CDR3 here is CASSPPSGSTNEQFF. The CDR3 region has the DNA TGTGCCAGCAGCCCCCCTAGCGGGAGTACCAATGAGCAGTTCTTC. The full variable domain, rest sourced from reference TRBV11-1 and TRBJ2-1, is EAEVAQSPRYKITEKSQAVAFWCDPISGHATLYWYRQILGQGPELLVQFQDESVVDDSQLPKDRFSAERLKGVDSTLKIQPAELGDSAMYLCASSPPSGSTNEQFFGPGTRLTVL.

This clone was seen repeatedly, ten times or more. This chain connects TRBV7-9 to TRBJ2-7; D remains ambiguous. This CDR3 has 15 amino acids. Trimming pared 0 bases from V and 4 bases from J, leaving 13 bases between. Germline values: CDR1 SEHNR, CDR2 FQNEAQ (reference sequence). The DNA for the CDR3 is TGTGCCAGCAGCTTAGCGCTAGGGCAGGTATACGAGCAGTACTTC. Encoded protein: CASSLALGQVYEQYF.

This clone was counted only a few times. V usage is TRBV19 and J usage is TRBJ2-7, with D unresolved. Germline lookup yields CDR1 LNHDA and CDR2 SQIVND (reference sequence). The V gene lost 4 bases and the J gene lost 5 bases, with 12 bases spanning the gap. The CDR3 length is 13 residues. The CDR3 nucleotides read TGTGCCAGTAGTAGCTGGGCCTCGGACGAGCAGTACTTC. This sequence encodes CASSSWASDEQYF.

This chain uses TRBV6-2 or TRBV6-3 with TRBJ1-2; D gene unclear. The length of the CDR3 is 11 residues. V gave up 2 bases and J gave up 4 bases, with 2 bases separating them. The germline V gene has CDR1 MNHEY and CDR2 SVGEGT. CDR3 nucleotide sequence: TGTGCCAGCAGTTACGGCTATGGCTACACCTTC. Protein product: CASSYGYGYTF.

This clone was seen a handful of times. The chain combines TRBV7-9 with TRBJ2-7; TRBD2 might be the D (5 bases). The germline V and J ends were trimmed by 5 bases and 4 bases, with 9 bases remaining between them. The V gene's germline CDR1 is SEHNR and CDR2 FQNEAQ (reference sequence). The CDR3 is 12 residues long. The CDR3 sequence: CASSGLAYEQYF. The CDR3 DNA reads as TGTGCCAGCAGCGGACTCGCATACGAGCAGTACTTC.

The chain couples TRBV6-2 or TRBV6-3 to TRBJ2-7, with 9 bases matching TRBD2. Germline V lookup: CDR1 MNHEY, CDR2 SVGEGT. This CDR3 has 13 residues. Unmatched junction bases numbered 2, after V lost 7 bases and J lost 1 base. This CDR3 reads CASTSGTSYEQYF. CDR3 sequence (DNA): TGTGCCAGCACTAGCGGGACGTCCTACGAGCAGTACTTC.

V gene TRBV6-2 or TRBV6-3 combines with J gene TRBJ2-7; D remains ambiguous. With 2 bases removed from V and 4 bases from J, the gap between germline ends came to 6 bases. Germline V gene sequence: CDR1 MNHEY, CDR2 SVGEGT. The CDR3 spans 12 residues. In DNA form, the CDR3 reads TGTGCCAGCAGTTACGTGGGGTACGAGCAGTACTTC. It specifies CASSYVGYEQYF.

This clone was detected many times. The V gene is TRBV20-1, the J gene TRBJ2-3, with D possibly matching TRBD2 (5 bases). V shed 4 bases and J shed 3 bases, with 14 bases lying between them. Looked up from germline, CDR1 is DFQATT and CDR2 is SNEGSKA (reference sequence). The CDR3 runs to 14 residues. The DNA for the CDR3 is TGCAGTGCTATTGAGGGCCTGGGGACAGATACGCAGTATTTT. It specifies CSAIEGLGTDTQYF.

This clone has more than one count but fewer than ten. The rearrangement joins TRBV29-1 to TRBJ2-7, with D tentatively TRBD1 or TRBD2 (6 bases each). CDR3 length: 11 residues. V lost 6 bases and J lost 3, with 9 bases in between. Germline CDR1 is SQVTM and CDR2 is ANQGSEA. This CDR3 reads CSVRGVYEQYF. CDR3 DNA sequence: TGCAGCGTGAGGGGGGTCTACGAGCAGTACTTC.

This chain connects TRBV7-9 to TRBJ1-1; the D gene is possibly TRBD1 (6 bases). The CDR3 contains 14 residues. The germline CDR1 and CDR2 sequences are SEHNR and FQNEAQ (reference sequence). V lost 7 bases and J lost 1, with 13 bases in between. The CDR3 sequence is CASISRTENTEAFF. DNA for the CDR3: TGTGCCAGCATCTCTCGGACAGAGAACACTGAAGCTTTCTTT. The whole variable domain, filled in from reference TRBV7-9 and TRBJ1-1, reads DTGVSQNPRHKITKRGQNVTFRCDPISEHNRLYWYRQTLGQGPEFLTYFQNEAQLEKSRLLSDRFSAERPKGSFSTLEIQRTEQGDSAMYLCASISRTENTEAFFGQGTRLTVV.

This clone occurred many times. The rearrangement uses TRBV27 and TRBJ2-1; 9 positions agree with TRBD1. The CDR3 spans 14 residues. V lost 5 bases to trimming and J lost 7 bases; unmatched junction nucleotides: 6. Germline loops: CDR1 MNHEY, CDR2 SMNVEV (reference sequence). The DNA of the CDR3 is TGTGCCAGCAGTCCGACAGGGGGTTCGAATGAGCAGTTCTTC. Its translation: CASSPTGGSNEQFF.

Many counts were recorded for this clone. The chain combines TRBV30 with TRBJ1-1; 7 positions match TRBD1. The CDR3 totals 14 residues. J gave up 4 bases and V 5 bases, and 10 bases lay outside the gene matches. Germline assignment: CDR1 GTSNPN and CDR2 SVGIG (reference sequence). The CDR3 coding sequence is TGTGCCTGGGGACTGACAGGGCTAGGCACTGAAGCTTTCTTT. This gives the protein CAWGLTGLGTEAFF.

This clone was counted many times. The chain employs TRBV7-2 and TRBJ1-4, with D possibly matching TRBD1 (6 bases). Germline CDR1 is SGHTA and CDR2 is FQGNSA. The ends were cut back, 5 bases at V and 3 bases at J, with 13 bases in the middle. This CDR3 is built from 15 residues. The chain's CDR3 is CASSLGGVSNEKLFF. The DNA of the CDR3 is TGTGCCAGCAGCCTCGGGGGCGTTTCTAATGAAAAACTGTTTTTT.

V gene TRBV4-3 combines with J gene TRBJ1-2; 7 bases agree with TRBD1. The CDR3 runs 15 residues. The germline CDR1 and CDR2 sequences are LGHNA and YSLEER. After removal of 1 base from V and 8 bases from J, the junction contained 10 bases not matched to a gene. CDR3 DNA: TGCGCCAGCAGCCAAGGGGGACAGATACCTTGGGGCTACACCTTC. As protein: CASSQGGQIPWGYTF.

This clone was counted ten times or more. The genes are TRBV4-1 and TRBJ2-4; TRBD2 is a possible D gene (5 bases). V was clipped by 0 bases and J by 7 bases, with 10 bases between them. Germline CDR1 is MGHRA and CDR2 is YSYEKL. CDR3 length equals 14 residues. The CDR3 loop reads CASSQELASNIQYF. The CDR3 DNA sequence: TGCGCCAGCAGCCAAGAGCTAGCTTCTAACATTCAGTACTTC.

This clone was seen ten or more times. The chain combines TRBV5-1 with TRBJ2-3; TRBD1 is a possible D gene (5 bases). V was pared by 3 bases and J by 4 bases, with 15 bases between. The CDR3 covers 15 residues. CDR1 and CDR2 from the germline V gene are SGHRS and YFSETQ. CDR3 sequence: CASSSPQGGADTQYF. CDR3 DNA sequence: TGCGCCAGCAGCTCCCCCCAGGGTGGTGCAGATACGCAGTATTTT.

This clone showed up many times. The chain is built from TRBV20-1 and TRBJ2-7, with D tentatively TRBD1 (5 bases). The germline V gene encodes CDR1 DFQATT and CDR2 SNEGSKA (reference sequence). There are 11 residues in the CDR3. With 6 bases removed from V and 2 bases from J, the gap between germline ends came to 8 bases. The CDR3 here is CSAGHPYEQYF. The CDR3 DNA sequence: TGCAGTGCCGGACACCCCTACGAGCAGTACTTC.

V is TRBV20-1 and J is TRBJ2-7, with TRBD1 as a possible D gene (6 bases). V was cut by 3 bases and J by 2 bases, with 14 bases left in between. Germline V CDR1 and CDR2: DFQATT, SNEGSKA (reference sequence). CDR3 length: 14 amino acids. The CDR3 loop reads CSARDKGVPYEQYF. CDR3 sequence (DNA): TGCAGTGCTAGGGACAAGGGGGTCCCCTACGAGCAGTACTTC.